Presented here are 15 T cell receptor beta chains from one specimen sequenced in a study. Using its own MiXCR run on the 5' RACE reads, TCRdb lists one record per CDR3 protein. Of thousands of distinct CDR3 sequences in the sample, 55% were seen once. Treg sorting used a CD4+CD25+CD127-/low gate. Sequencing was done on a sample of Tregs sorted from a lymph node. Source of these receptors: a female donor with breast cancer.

The CDR3: CSALGLATLEQYF. CDR3 DNA: TGCAGTGCCCTGGGACTAGCAACTCTCGAGCAGTACTTC. The V and J genes are TRBV20-1 and TRBJ2-7, with 9 bases fitting TRBD2. The junction had 9 bases not matched to a gene; V was cut back by 6 bases and J by 6 bases. CDR3 length: 13 residues. Germline CDR1 is DFQATT and CDR2 is SNEGSKA (reference sequence).

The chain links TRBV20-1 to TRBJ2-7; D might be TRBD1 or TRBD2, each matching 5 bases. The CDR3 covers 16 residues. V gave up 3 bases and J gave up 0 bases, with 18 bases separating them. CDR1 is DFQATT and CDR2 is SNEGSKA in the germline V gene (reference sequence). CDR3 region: CSASGSLGRSSYEQYF. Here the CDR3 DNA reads TGCAGTGCTAGCGGATCCTTGGGACGTAGCTCCTACGAGCAGTACTTC.

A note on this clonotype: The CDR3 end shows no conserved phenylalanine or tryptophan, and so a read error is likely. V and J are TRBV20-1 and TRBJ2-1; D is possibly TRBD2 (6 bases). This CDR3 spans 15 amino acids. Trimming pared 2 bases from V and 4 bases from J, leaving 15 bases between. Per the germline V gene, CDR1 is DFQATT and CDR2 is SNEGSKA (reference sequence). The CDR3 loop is CSARFSGSQYNEQFS. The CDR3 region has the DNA TGCAGTGCTAGATTCAGCGGGTCTCAATACAATGAGCAGTTCTCC.

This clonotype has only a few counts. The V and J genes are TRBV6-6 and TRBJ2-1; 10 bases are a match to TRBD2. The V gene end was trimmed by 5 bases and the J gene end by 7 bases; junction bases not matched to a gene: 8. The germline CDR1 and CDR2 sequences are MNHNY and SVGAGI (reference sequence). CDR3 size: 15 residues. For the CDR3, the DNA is TGTGCCAGCAGTCAACCGGGACTAGCGTGGAATGAGCAGTTCTTC. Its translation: CASSQPGLAWNEQFF.

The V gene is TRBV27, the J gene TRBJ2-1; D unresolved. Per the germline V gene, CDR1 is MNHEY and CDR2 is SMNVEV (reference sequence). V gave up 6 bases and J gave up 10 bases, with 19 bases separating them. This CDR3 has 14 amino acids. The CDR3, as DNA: TGTGCCAGCAGGAGGCTGGAACTTTTGGGGGAGCAGTTCTTC. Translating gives CASRRLELLGEQFF.

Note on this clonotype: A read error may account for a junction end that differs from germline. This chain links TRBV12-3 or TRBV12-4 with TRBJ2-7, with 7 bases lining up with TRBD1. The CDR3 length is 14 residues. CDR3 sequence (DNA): TGTCCCAGCAGTGTTTCCGGGACAGCCTACGAGCAGTACTTC. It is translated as CPSSVSGTAYEQYF.

In nucleotides, the CDR3 is TGCAGTGCTAAAATCGGGGCTAATGAAAAACTGTTTTTT. It encodes CSAKIGANEKLFF. The chain combines TRBV20-1 with TRBJ1-4, with D hard to call. V shed 4 bases and J shed 3 bases, with 9 bases lying between them. Germline V gene data show CDR1 as DFQATT and CDR2 as SNEGSKA (reference sequence). The CDR3 has 13 residues.

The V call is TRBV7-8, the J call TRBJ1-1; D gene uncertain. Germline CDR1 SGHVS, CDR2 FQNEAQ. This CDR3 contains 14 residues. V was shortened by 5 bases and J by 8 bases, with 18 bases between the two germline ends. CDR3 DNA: TGTGCCAGCAGCACCACGAGAAGAGGACCCGAAGCTTTCTTT. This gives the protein CASSTTRRGPEAFF.

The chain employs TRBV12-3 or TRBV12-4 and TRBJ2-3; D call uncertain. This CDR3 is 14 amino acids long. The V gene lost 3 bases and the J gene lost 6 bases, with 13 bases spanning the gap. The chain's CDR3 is CASSFGRGGDTQYF. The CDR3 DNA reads TGTGCCAGCAGTTTTGGGCGAGGTGGGGATACGCAGTATTTT.

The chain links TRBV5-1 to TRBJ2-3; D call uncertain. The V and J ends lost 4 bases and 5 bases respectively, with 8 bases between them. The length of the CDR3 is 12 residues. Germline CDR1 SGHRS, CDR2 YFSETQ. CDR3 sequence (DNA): TGCGCCAGCAGCCCCCAAATAGATACGCAGTATTTT. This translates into CASSPQIDTQYF.

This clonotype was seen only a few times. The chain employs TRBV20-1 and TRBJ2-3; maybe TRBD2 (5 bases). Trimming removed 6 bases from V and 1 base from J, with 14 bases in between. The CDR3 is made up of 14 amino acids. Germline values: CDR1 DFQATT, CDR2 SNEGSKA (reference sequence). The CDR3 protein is CSASEGIGTDTQYF. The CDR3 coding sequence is TGCAGTGCCTCCGAGGGTATCGGCACAGATACGCAGTATTTT.

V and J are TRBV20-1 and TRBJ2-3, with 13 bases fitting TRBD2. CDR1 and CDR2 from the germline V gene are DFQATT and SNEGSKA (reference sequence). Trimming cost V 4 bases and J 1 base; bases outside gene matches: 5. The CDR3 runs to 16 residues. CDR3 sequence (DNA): TGCAGTGCTAACGGACTAGCGGGAGTGGGCACAGATACGCAGTATTTT. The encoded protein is CSANGLAGVGTDTQYF.

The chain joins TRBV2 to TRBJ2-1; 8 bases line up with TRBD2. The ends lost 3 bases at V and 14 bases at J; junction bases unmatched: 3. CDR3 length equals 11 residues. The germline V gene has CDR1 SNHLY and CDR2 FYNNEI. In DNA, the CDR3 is TGTGCCAGCAGTGAGACTAGCGCCGAGTTCTTC. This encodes CASSETSAEFF. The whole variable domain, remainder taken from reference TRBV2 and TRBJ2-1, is EPEVTQTPSHQVTQMGQEVILRCVPISNHLYFYWYRQILGQKVEFLVSFYNNEISEKSEIFDDQFSVERPDGSNFTLKIRSTKLEDSAMYFCASSETSAEFFGPGTRLTVL.

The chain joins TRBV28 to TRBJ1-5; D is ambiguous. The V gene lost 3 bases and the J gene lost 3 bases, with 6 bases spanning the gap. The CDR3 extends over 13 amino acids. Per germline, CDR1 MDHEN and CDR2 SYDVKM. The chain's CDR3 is CASSLNTNQPQHF. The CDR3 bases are TGTGCCAGCAGTTTGAACACCAATCAGCCCCAGCATTTT.

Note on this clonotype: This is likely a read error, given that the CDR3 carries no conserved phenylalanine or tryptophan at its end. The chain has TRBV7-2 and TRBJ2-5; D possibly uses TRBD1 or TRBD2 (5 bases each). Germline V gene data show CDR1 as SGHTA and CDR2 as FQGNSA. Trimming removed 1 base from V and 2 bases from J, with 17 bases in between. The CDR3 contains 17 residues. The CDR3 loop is CASSLGLGRNLQETQYL. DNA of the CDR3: TGTGCCAGCAGCTTAGGCCTGGGACGGAACTTACAAGAGACCCAGTACCTC.